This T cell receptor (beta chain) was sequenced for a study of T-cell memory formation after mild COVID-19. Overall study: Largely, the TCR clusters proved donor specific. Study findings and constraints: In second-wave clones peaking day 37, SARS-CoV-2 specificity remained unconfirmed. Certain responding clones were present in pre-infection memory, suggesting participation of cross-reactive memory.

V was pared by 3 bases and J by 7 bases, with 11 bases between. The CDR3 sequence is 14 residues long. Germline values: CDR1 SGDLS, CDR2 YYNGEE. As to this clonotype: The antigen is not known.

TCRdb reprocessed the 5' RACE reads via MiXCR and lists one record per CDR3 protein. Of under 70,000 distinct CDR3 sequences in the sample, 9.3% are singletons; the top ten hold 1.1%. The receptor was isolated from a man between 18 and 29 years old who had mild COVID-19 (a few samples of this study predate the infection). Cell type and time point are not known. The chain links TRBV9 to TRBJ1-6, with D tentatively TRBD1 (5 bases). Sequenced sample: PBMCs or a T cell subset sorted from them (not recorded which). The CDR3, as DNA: TGTGCCAGCAGCGGCCGGGACGGGAATTCACCCCTCCACTTT. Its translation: CASSGRDGNSPLHF.